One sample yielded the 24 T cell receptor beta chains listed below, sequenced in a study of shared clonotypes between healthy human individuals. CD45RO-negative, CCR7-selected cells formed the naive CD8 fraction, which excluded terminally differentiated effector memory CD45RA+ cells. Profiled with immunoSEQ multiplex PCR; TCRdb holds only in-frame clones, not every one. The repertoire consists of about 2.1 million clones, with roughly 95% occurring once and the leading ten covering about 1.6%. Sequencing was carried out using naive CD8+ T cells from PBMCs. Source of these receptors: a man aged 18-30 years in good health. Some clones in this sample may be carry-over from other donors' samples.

The CDR3 DNA reads TGCAGCGTTGAAGAGGGATGGGCGCCAGAGCAGTTCTTC. Its protein product is CSVEEGWAPEQFF. The chain joins TRBV29-1 to TRBJ2-1; D gene ambiguous. The CDR3 has 13 amino acids. Germline V CDR1 and CDR2: SQVTM, ANQGSEA. V lost 0 bases, J lost 10 bases, and 13 bases lay in between.

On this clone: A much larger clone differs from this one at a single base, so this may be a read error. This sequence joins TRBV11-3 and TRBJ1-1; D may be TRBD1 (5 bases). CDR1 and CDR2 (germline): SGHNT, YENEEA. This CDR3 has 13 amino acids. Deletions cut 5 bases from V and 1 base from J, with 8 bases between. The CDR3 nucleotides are TGTGCCAGCAGCGACGGGGGGAACACTGAAGCTTTCTTT. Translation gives CASSDGGNTEAFF.

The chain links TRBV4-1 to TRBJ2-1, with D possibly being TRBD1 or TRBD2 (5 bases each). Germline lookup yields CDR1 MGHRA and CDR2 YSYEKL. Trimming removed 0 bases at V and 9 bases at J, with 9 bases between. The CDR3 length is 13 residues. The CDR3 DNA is TGCGCCAGCAGCCAAGAACCCGGGACTGAGCAGTTCTTC. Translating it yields CASSQEPGTEQFF.

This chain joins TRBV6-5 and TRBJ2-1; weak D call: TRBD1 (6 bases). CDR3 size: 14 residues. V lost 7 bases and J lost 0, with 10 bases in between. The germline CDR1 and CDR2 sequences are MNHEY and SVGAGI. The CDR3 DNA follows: TGTGCCAGCACGACGGACAGCTCCTACAATGAGCAGTTCTTC. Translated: CASTTDSSYNEQFF.

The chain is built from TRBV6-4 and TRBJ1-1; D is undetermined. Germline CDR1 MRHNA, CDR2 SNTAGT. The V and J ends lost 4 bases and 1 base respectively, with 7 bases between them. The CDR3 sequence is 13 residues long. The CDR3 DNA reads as TGTGCCAGCAGTGGAACGGAGAACACTGAAGCTTTCTTT. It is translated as CASSGTENTEAFF.

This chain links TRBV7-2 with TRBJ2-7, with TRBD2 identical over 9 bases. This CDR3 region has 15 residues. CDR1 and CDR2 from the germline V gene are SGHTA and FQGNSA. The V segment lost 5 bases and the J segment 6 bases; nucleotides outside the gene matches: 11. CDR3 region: CASSTVGGRAGEQYF. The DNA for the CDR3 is TGTGCCAGCAGCACTGTGGGCGGGAGGGCCGGCGAGCAGTACTTC.

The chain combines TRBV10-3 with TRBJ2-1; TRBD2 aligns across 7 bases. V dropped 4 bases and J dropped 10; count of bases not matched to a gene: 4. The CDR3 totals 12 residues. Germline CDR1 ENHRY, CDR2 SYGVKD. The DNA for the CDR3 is TGTGCCATCAGTGCGCTACTAGCGGAGCAGTTCTTC. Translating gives CAISALLAEQFF.

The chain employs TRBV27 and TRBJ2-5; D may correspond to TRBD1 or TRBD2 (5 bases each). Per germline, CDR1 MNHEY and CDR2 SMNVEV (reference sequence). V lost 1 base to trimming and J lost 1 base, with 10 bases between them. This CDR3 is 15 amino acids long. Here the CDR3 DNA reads TGTGCCAGCAGTTTATACGAGGGGATCCAAGAGACCCAGTACTTC. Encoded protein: CASSLYEGIQETQYF.

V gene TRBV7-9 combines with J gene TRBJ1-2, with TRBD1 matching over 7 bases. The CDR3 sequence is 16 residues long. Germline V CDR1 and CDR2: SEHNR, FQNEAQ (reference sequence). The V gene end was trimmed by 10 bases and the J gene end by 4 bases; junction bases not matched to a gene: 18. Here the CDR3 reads CATQGVGGGRSYGYTF. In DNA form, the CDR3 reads TGTGCCACCCAGGGGGTAGGAGGGGGCAGGAGCTATGGCTACACCTTC.

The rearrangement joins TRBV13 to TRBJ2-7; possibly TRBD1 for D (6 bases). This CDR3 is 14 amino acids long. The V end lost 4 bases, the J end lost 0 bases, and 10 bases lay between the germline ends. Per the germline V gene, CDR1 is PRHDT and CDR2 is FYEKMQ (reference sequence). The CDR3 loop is CASSSRTASYEQYF. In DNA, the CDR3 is TGTGCCAGCAGCTCAAGGACAGCCTCCTACGAGCAGTACTTC. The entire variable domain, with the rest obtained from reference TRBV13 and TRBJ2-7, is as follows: AAGVIQSPRHLIKEKRETATLKCYPIPRHDTVYWYQQGPGQDPQFLISFYEKMQSDKGSIPDRFSAQQFSDYHSELNMSSLELGDSALYFCASSSRTASYEQYFGPGTRLTVT.

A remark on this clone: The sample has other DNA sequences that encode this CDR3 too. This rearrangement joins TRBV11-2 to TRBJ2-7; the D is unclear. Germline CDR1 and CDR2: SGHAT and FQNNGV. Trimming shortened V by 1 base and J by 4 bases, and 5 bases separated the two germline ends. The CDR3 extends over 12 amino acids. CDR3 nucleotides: TGTGCCAGCAGCTTAGCTCTTTACGAGCAGTACTTC. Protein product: CASSLALYEQYF.

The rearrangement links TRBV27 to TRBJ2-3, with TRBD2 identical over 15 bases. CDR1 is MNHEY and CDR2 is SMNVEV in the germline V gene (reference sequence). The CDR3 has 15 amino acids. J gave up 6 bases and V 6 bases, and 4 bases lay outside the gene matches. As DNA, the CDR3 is TGTGCCAGCAGCGGACTAGCGGGAGGGGGGGATACGCAGTATTTT. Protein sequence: CASSGLAGGGDTQYF.

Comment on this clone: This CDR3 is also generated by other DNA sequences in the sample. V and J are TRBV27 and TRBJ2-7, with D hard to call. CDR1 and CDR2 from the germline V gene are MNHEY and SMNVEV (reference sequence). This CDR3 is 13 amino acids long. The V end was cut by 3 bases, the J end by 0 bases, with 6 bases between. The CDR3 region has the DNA TGTGCCAGCAGTTTCTCCAGCTCCTACGAGCAGTACTTC. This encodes CASSFSSSYEQYF.

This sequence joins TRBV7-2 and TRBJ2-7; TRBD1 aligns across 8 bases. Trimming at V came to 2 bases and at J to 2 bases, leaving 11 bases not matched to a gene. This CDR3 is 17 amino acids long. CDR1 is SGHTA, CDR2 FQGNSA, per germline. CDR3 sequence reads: CASSLIVGTGPPYEQYF. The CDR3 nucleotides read TGTGCCAGCAGCTTAATAGTCGGGACAGGACCCCCCTACGAGCAGTACTTC.

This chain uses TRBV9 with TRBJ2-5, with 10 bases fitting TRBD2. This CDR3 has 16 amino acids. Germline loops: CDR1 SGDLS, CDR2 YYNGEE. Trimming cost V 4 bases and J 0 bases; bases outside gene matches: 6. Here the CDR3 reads CASSLGLARYQETQYF. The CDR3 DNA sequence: TGTGCCAGCAGCTTGGGACTAGCGAGGTACCAAGAGACCCAGTACTTC. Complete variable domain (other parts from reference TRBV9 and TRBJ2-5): DSGVTQTPKHLITATGQRVTLRCSPRSGDLSVYWYQQSLDQGLQFLIQYYNGEERAKGNILERFSAQQFPDLHSELNLSSLELGDSALYFCASSLGLARYQETQYFGPGTRLLVL.

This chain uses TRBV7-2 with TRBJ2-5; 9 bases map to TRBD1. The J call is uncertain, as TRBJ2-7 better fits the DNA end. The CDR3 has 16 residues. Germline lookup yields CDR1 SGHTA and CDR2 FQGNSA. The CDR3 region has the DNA TGTGCCAGCAGCTTAGTTGCCACAGGGGGCATATACGAGCAGTACTTC. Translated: CASSLVATGGIYEQYF.

CDR3 region: CASSLWGGVDTQYF. CDR3 coding DNA: TGTGCCAGCAGCCTCTGGGGGGGCGTAGATACGCAGTATTTT. The J gene is TRBJ2-3, the V gene TRBV9; maybe TRBD2 (7 bases). Germline CDR1 reads SGDLS; CDR2 reads YYNGEE. There are 14 residues in the CDR3. Trimming took off 4 bases at V and 5 bases at J, with 14 bases between the two ends.

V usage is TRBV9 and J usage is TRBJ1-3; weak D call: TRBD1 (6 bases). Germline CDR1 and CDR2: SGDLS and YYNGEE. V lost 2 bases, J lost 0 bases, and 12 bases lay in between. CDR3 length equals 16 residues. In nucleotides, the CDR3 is TGTGCCAGCAGCGTCTCACAGGGCCACTCTGGAAACACCATATATTTT. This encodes CASSVSQGHSGNTIYF.

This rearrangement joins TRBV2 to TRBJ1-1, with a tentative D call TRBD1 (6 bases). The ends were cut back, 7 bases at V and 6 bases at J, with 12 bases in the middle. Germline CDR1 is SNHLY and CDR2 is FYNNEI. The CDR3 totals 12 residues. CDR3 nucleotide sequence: TGTGCCAGCAAGGGGGTCGACGCTGAAGCTTTCTTT. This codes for CASKGVDAEAFF.

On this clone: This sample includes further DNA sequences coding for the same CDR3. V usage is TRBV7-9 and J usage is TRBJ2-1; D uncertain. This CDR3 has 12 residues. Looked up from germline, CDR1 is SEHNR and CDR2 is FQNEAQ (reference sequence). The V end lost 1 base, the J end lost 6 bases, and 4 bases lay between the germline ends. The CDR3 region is CASSLDGNEQFF. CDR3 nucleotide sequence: TGTGCCAGCAGCTTAGACGGCAATGAGCAGTTCTTC.

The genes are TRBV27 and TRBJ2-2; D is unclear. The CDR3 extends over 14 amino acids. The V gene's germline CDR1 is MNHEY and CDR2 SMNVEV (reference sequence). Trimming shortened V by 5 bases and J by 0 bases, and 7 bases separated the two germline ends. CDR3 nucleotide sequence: TGTGCCAGCAGTGTCCCTTCGAACACCGGGGAGCTGTTTTTT. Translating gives CASSVPSNTGELFF.

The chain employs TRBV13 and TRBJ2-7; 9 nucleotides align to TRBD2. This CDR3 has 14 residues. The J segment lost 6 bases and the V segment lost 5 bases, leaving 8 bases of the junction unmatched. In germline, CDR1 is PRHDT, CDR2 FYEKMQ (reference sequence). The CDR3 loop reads CASSPGLAPIEQYF. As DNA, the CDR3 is TGTGCCAGCAGCCCGGGACTAGCCCCGATCGAGCAGTACTTC.

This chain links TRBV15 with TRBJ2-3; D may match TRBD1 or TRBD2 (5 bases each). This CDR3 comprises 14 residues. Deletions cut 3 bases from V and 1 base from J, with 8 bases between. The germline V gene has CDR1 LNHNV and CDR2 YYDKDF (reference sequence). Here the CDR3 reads CATSRRGRTDTQYF. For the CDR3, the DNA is TGTGCCACCAGCAGGAGGGGTCGCACAGATACGCAGTATTTT.

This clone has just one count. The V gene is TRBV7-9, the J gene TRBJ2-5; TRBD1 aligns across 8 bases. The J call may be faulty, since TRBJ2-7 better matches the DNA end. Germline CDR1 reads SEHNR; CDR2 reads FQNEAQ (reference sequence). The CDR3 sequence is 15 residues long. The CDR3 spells CASSNDRGLVYEQYF. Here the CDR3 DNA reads TGTGCCAGCAGCAACGACAGGGGATTAGTCTACGAGCAGTACTTC.